This TCR beta chain was sequenced in a study of tumor and adjacent non-tumor tissue in lung cancer. This sample's RNA came from whole unsorted tissue. The library came from three nested PCR rounds adapted from ARM-PCR protocols. TCRdb re-analysed the multiplex PCR reads in MiXCR, keeping a single row per CDR3 protein. This table has 100,000 to 150,000 distinct CDR3 sequences, roughly 64% appearing once. Per germline, CDR1 GTSNPN and CDR2 SVGIG (reference sequence). The CDR3 runs 14 residues. The ends were cut back, 3 bases at V and 4 bases at J, with 13 bases in the middle. The material sequenced was lung tumor tissue. The chain joins TRBV30 to TRBJ2-1, with D perhaps matching TRBD1 (6 bases). The sequence came from a young man with non-small cell lung cancer. CDR3 in amino acids: CAWRPGQLYNEQFF. As DNA, the CDR3 is TGTGCCTGGAGACCGGGACAACTATACAATGAGCAGTTCTTC. The full variable domain, in which reference TRBV30 and TRBJ2-1 provide the parts outside the CDR3, is SQTIHQWPATLVQPVGSPLSLECTVEGTSNPNLYWYRQAAGRGLQLLFYSVGIGQISSEVPQNLSASRPQDRQFILSSKKLLLSDSGFYLCAWRPGQLYNEQFFGPGTRLTVL.